The 21 T cell receptor beta chains in this list originate from one sample, sequenced in a study of identical twins. TCRdb used MiXCR to reprocess the 5' RACE reads, holding one entry per CDR3 protein. The sample has approximately 530,000 distinct CDR3 sequences; about a fifth are singletons. The sample was also linked to a second study, of yellow fever vaccine responses in identical twins.

Input material: CD4+ T cells sorted from blood. The receptors stem from a woman aged 18-30 years in good health.

This clonotype was seen a handful of times. The chain employs TRBV5-1 and TRBJ1-1; maybe TRBD1 (5 bases). Looked up from germline, CDR1 is SGHRS and CDR2 is YFSETQ. The CDR3 is 15 amino acids. Deletions cut 4 bases from V and 0 bases from J, with 13 bases between. DNA for the CDR3: TGCGCCAGCAGCATCCGGGGCGGGATGAACACTGAAGCTTTCTTT. Translating gives CASSIRGGMNTEAFF. The full variable domain, completed using reference TRBV5-1 and TRBJ1-1, is KAGVTQTPRYLIKTRGQQVTLSCSPISGHRSVSWYQQTPGQGLQFLFEYFSETQRNKGNFPGRFSGRQFSNSRSEMNVSTLELGDSALYLCASSIRGGMNTEAFFGQGTRLTVV.

This clonotype has a handful of counts. The gene calls are TRBV29-1 and TRBJ2-7; the D gene is possibly TRBD2 (6 bases). V was pared by 7 bases and J by 2 bases, with 15 bases between. Germline CDR1 reads SQVTM; CDR2 reads ANQGSEA. CDR3 length equals 13 residues. CDR3: CSAWGESPYEQYF. CDR3 DNA sequence: TGCAGCGCCTGGGGGGAGTCACCCTACGAGCAGTACTTC.

This clonotype was found many times. The chain joins TRBV12-3 or TRBV12-4 to TRBJ2-2; 9 nucleotides agree with TRBD2. V trimming: 6 bases; J trimming: 3 bases; junction bases outside the gene matches: 11. This CDR3 spans 17 amino acids. The CDR3, as DNA: TGTGCCAGCAGCACCGGGAGACTAGCGGCGTACACCGGGGAGCTGTTTTTT. It encodes CASSTGRLAAYTGELFF.

This clonotype was detected a few times. The gene calls are TRBV20-1 and TRBJ1-2, with D unresolved. Germline CDR1 reads DFQATT; CDR2 reads SNEGSKA (reference sequence). The V end lost 3 bases, the J end lost 7 bases, and 12 bases lay between the germline ends. There are 12 residues in the CDR3. The CDR3: CSARKDLRGYTF. Here the CDR3 DNA reads TGCAGTGCTAGGAAGGACCTGCGTGGCTACACCTTC.

This clonotype was counted between two and nine times. The rearrangement joins TRBV5-1 to TRBJ1-4; TRBD1 aligns across 10 bases. In germline, CDR1 is SGHRS, CDR2 YFSETQ. The CDR3 totals 15 residues. V dropped 0 bases and J dropped 5; count of bases not matched to a gene: 1. DNA of the CDR3: TGCGCCAGCAGCTTGGGGGGACAGGGGAATGAAAAACTGTTTTTT. Protein: CASSLGGQGNEKLFF.

The chain combines TRBV20-1 with TRBJ2-7; 10 nucleotides align to TRBD2. This CDR3 spans 14 amino acids. The junction had 11 bases not matched to a gene; V was cut back by 6 bases and J by 6 bases. Germline V gene data show CDR1 as DFQATT and CDR2 as SNEGSKA (reference sequence). CDR3 DNA sequence: TGCAGTGCACCTCAGCGGGAGGGCGGGAGCGAGCAGTACTTC. Its protein is CSAPQREGGSEQYF.

The chain joins TRBV5-1 to TRBJ2-2; D possibly corresponds to TRBD1 (6 bases). CDR1 SGHRS and CDR2 YFSETQ come from the germline V gene. The CDR3 runs to 13 residues. Deletions cut 5 bases from V and 3 bases from J, with 8 bases between. CDR3 sequence reads: CASRSGDTGELFF. The DNA for the CDR3 is TGCGCCAGCAGGTCAGGGGACACCGGGGAGCTGTTTTTT.

The chain recombines TRBV5-8 with TRBJ2-2; TRBD1 matches 7 bases. Trimming at V came to 9 bases and at J to 1 base, leaving 9 bases not matched to a gene. Per the germline V gene, CDR1 is SGHTS and CDR2 is YDEGEE. The CDR3 is 15 residues long. CDR3 region: CAISTQGLNTGELFF. The CDR3 nucleotides read TGTGCCATCTCAACACAGGGGCTGAACACCGGGGAGCTGTTTTTT.

The chain links TRBV28 to TRBJ2-1, with D tentatively TRBD2 (5 bases). V lost 1 base and J 2 bases, leaving 12 bases between the germline ends. Germline V CDR1 and CDR2: MDHEN, SYDVKM. The CDR3 runs to 16 residues. In DNA, the CDR3 is TGTGCCAGCAGTTTATCACTAGGGTCTCCCTACAATGAGCAGTTCTTC. Protein sequence: CASSLSLGSPYNEQFF.

This clonotype has a handful of counts. J is TRBJ1-3 and V is TRBV12-3 or TRBV12-4; D gene unclear. V was shortened by 6 bases and J by 0 bases, with 9 bases between the two germline ends. The CDR3 consists of 14 residues. CDR3 in amino acids: CASRNRISGNTIYF. CDR3 nucleotide sequence: TGTGCCAGCAGGAACCGGATCTCTGGAAACACCATATATTTT.

The chain is built from TRBV2 and TRBJ2-6; 7 bases are shared with TRBD1. V shed 10 bases and J 0 bases; nucleotides not matched to a gene: 9. The CDR3 loop spans 16 amino acids. The V gene's germline CDR1 is SNHLY and CDR2 FYNNEI. The CDR3 DNA reads TGTGCCACTCCGGGACAGTCTAACTCTGGGGCCAACGTCCTGACTTTC. Its protein product is CATPGQSNSGANVLTF. Full variable domain (outside the CDR3, taken from reference TRBV2 and TRBJ2-6): EPEVTQTPSHQVTQMGQEVILRCVPISNHLYFYWYRQILGQKVEFLVSFYNNEISEKSEIFDDQFSVERPDGSNFTLKIRSTKLEDSAMYFCATPGQSNSGANVLTFGAGSRLTVL.

V is TRBV6-1 and J is TRBJ2-1; 7 nucleotides agree with TRBD2. The ends lost 6 bases at V and 4 bases at J; junction bases unmatched: 12. Germline V lookup: CDR1 MNHNS, CDR2 SASEGT. The CDR3 is 16 residues long. The CDR3 is CASRRSLAEFYNEQFF. The CDR3 nucleotides read TGTGCCAGCAGGAGATCTCTAGCGGAATTTTACAATGAGCAGTTCTTC.

This clonotype was seen more than once but under ten times. The chain employs TRBV7-2 and TRBJ1-5; no firm D call. V dropped 2 bases and J dropped 7 bases, with 9 bases sitting between them. CDR3 length equals 13 residues. Germline loops: CDR1 SGHTA, CDR2 FQGNSA. CDR3: CASSLRVGQPQHF. The CDR3 DNA follows: TGTGCCAGCAGCTTACGGGTGGGGCAGCCCCAGCATTTT.

This clonotype was recorded a few times. V is TRBV27 and J is TRBJ2-7; D call uncertain. The length of the CDR3 is 13 residues. Germline values: CDR1 MNHEY, CDR2 SMNVEV (reference sequence). Deletions cut 7 bases from V and 4 bases from J, with 14 bases between. The CDR3 coding sequence is TGTGCCAGCACCGCCGTGGGTGGGTACGAGCAGTACTTC. Translating it yields CASTAVGGYEQYF.

The chain combines TRBV6-2 or TRBV6-3 with TRBJ1-5; a weak D match, TRBD1 (5 bases). Looked up from germline, CDR1 is MNHEY and CDR2 is SVGEGT. V dropped 7 bases and J dropped 3 bases, with 13 bases sitting between them. The CDR3 has 14 amino acids. The CDR3 nucleotides are TGTGCCAGCAAAGACGACAGAATCAATCAGCCCCAGCATTTT. It translates to CASKDDRINQPQHF.

The chain couples TRBV3-1 to TRBJ1-1; unclear D gene. This CDR3 has 15 residues. Trimming took 1 base from V and 7 from J, leaving 16 bases between them. Per germline, CDR1 LGHDT and CDR2 YNNKEL (reference sequence). The CDR3 bases are TGTGCCAGCAGCCAAGTCGTGGGAAGCCCCAGTGAAGCTTTCTTT. Translation: CASSQVVGSPSEAFF. Full variable domain (remainder filled in from reference TRBV3-1 and TRBJ1-1): DTAVSQTPKYLVTQMGNDKSIKCEQNLGHDTMYWYKQDSKKFLKIMFSYNNKELIINETVPNRFSPKSPDKAHLNLHINSLELGDSAVYFCASSQVVGSPSEAFFGQGTRLTVV.

This sequence joins TRBV6-2 or TRBV6-3 and TRBJ2-5; 12 bases agree with TRBD2. V lost 4 bases to trimming and J lost 4 bases; unmatched junction nucleotides: 13. Per germline, CDR1 MNHEY and CDR2 SVGEGT. The CDR3 has 18 amino acids. CDR3 in DNA: TGTGCCAGCAGTTCCCGACGGACTAGCGGGATAGGAGGAGAGACCCAGTACTTC. This gives the protein CASSSRRTSGIGGETQYF.

This clonotype was counted only a few times. This chain connects TRBV29-1 to TRBJ2-2, with 8 positions matching TRBD2. CDR3 length: 15 residues. Germline CDR1 SQVTM, CDR2 ANQGSEA. J gave up 2 bases and V 6 bases, and 8 bases lay outside the gene matches. CDR3 protein: CSVTGGGANTGELFF. In DNA form, the CDR3 reads TGCAGCGTCACCGGGGGGGGGGCTAACACCGGGGAGCTGTTTTTT.

The rearrangement links TRBV28 to TRBJ2-3, with D uncertain. The length of the CDR3 is 13 residues. Germline V gene sequence: CDR1 MDHEN, CDR2 SYDVKM. The V gene lost 9 bases and the J gene lost 4 bases, with 14 bases spanning the gap. The CDR3 sequence: CASAQGGADTQYF. CDR3 in DNA: TGTGCCAGTGCCCAAGGTGGGGCAGATACGCAGTATTTT.

V usage is TRBV7-8 and J usage is TRBJ1-5; D is ambiguous. The CDR3 is made up of 15 amino acids. Germline loops: CDR1 SGHVS, CDR2 FQNEAQ. Trimming pared 1 base from V and 8 bases from J, leaving 15 bases between. The CDR3 protein is CASSLGSGVNKPQHF. The DNA for the CDR3 is TGTGCCAGCAGCTTAGGTTCCGGGGTGAACAAGCCCCAGCATTTT. Filled out from reference TRBV7-8 and TRBJ1-5, the complete variable domain reads GAGVSQSPRYKVAKRGQDVALRCDPISGHVSLFWYQQALGQGPEFLTYFQNEAQLDKSGLPSDRFFAERPEGSVSTLKIQRTQQEDSAVYLCASSLGSGVNKPQHFGDGTRLSIL.

In DNA form, the CDR3 reads TGTGCCACCAGCAGAGAGGCTAGCGGGAGGGCCTCCAATGAGCAGTTCTTC. Translation gives CATSREASGRASNEQFF. The chain couples TRBV15 to TRBJ2-1, with 12 nucleotides matching TRBD2. This CDR3 spans 17 amino acids. Germline trimming cut 0 bases from V and 6 bases from J; bases unmatched to any gene: 6. Germline CDR1 LNHNV, CDR2 YYDKDF (reference sequence).